This T cell receptor beta chain was retrieved from a study of T cells after yellow fever vaccination. This clonotype was detected ten times or more. What it recognizes is unknown. CDR1 SGHRS and CDR2 YFSETQ come from the germline V gene. CDR3 length: 14 residues. Trimming took 0 bases from V and 4 from J, leaving 7 bases between them. Researchers made TCR cDNA using 5'RACE template switching, and this step added a universal primer site and UMIs. TCRdb re-analysed the 5' RACE reads in MiXCR, keeping a single row per CDR3 protein. The sample records 400,000 or so distinct CDR3 sequences, 6% to 8% being singletons. Study-wide points: Across the CD4 and CD8 compartments, a small share of clonotypes was present in both.

This TCR derives from a man under 40 who received the YFV17D yellow fever vaccine. Sequencing used PBMCs, obtained 5 days after the yellow fever booster vaccination. The chain is built from TRBV5-1 and TRBJ1-4; D remains unclear. In DNA form, the CDR3 reads TGCGCCAGCAGCTTGGACAGAAATAATGAAAAACTGTTTTTT. Translation: CASSLDRNNEKLFF.